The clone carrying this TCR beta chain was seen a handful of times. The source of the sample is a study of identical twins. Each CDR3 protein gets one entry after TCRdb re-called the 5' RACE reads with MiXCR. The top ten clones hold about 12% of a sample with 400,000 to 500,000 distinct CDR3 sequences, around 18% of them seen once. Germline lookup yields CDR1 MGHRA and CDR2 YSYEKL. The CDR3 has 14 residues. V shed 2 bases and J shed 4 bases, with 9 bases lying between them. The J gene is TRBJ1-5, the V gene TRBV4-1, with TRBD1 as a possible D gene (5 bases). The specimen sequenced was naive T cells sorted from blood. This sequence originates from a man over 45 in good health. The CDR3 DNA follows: TGCGCCAGCAGCCAACCAGGGAGGAATCAGCCCCAGCATTTT. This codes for CASSQPGRNQPQHF.